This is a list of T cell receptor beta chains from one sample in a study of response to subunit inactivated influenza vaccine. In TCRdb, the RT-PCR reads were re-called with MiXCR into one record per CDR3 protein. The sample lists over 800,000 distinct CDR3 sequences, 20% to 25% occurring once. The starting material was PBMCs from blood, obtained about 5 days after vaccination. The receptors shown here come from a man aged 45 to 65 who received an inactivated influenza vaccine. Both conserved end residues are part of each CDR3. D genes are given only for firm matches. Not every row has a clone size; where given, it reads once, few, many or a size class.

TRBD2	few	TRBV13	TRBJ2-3	TGTGCCAGCAGCTTACTTCAAGCGGGAAGCACAGATACGCAGTATTTT	CASSLLQAGSTDTQYF
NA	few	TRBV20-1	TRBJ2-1	TGCAGTGCTAGAGTCGGGGGCGATGAGCAGTTCTTC	CSARVGGDEQFF
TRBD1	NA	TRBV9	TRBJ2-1	TGTGCCAGCAGCGTACGGTCAGACAGGGCCTACAATGAGCAGTTCTTC	CASSVRSDRAYNEQFF
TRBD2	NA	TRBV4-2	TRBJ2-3	TGTGCCAGCAGCCAATCGGGCGGGGGGCACACAGATACGCAGTATTTT	CASSQSGGGHTDTQYF
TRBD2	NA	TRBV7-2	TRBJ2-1	TGTGCCAGCAGAGACGGGACTAGCGGCAATGAGCAGTTCTTC	CASRDGTSGNEQFF
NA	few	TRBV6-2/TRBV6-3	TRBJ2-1	TGTGCCAGCGATCCGGGCTCCTACAATGAGCAGTTCTTC	CASDPGSYNEQFF
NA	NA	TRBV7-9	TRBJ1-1	TGTGCCAGCAGCGAAGCCGACAGGTCCACTGAAGCTTTCTTT	CASSEADRSTEAFF
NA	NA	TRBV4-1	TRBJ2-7	TGCGCCAGCAGCCAAGAAGGACTACACGGGGGCTACGAGCAGTACTTC	CASSQEGLHGGYEQYF
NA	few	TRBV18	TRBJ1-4	TGTGCCAGCTCACCTCAGACCCGATCACAGGGCGCGAATGAAAAACTGTTTTTT	CASSPQTRSQGANEKLFF
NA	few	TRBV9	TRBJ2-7	TGTGCCAGCAGCCCGACAGCGGTGGGGAACGAGCAGTACTTC	CASSPTAVGNEQYF
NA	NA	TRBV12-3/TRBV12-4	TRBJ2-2	TGTGCCAGCAGAGAACTAGATCCCGGGGAGCTGTTTTTT	CASRELDPGELFF
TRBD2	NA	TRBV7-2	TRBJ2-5	TGTGCCAGCAGCTTTCGGACTAGCGGGCGTGAAGAGACCCAGTACTTC	CASSFRTSGREETQYF
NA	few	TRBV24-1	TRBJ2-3	TGTGCCACCAGTAACCAGGGTCCGGCAGATACGCAGTATTTT	CATSNQGPADTQYF
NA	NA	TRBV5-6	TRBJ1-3	TGTGCCAGCAGCTTGTTCCGGGGGCCAGACTCTGGAAACACCATATATTTT	CASSLFRGPDSGNTIYF
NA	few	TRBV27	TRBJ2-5	TGTGCCAGCAGTTGGACCGCGCAGGGCCAAGAGACCCAGTACTTC	CASSWTAQGQETQYF
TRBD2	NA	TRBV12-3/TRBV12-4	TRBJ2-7	TGTGCCAGCAGTAGACTAGCGGGAGTCGGCGAGCAGTACTTC	CASSRLAGVGEQYF
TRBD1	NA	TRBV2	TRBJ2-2	TGTGCCAGCAGCGGCGACAGGGTAGCCGGGGAGCTGTTTTTT	CASSGDRVAGELFF
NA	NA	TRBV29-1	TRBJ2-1	TGCAGCGGTCGGAGAGGCAACAATGAGCAGTTCTTC	CSGRRGNNEQFF
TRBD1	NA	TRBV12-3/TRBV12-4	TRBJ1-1	TGTGCCAGCAGTTTTACAGGGGAGAACACTGAAGCTTTCTTT	CASSFTGENTEAFF
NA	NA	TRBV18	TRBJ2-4	TGTGCCAGCTCCCCCAGTTTGGATGTAACCAAAAACATTCAGTACTTC	CASSPSLDVTKNIQYF
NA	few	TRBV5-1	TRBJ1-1	TGCGCCAGCAGTCAAACAGGTGTGAACACTGAAGCTTTCTTT	CASSQTGVNTEAFF
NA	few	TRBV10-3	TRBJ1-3	TGTGCCATCAATGATGGGGATAATGGGGCCACCATATATTTT	CAINDGDNGATIYF
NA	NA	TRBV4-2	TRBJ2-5	TGTGCCAGCAGCCAATCCCCGGGGCAAGAGACCCAGTACTTC	CASSQSPGQETQYF
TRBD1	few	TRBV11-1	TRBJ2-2	TGTGCCAGCAGCTTAGGGCTGCAGGACAGGGGATTCGCGAACACCGGGGAGCTGTTTTTT	CASSLGLQDRGFANTGELFF
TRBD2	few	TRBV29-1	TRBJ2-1	TGCAGCGTTGATCGGGAGGTCAATGAGCAGTTCTTC	CSVDREVNEQFF
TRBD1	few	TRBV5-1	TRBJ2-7	TGCGCCAGCAGCTTGGGACAGGGAGAAGCAACTTACTTC	CASSLGQGEATYF
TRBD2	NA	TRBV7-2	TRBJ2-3	TGTGCCAGCAGTCGATGGACTAGCGGGACAGATACGCAGTATTTT	CASSRWTSGTDTQYF
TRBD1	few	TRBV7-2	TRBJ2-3	TGTGCCAGCAGCTCCAGACAGGGGGCCTGGGCAGATACGCAGTATTTT	CASSSRQGAWADTQYF
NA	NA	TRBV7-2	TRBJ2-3	TGTGCCAGCAGCTTAGGTTCTAGCCCTAGCACAGATACGCAGTATTTT	CASSLGSSPSTDTQYF
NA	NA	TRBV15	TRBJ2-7	TGTGCCACCAGCATTCAGGGGTACGAGCAGTACTTC	CATSIQGYEQYF
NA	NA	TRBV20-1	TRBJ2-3	TGCAGTGCTAGTATCGCTAGCGCAGATACGCAGTATTTT	CSASIASADTQYF
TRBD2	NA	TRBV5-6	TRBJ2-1	TGTGCCAGCAGCACGGGACTAGCGGGCACCTACAATGAGCAGTTCTTC	CASSTGLAGTYNEQFF
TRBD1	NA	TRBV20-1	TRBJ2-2	TGCAGTGCGGAACAGGGGCGGGGGGAGCTGTTTTTT	CSAEQGRGELFF
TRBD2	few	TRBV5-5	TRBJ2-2	TGTGCCAGCAGCTTGGCCCCTAGCGGGAGCTCCGGGGAGCTGTTTTTT	CASSLAPSGSSGELFF
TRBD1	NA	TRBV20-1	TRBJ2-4	TGCAGTGCTAGAGAAGAGTGGGCCGGGACAGGCGTGGGGTACTTC	CSAREEWAGTGVGYF
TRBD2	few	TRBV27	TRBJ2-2	TGTGCCAGCAGTCCAATAGCGGGGTCAGGCGCCGGGGAGCTGTTTTTT	CASSPIAGSGAGELFF
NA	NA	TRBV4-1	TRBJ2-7	TGCGCCAGCAGCCAAGAGACAGGAGAACCTACCTACGAGCAGTACTTC	CASSQETGEPTYEQYF
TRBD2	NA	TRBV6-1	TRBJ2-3	TGTGCCAGCAGACCGCTAGCGGGATTCCTCACAGATACGCAGTATTTT	CASRPLAGFLTDTQYF
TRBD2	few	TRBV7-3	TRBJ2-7	TGTGCCAGCAGCCTTTCGGGGGGGCGAGGCGAGCAGTACTTC	CASSLSGGRGEQYF
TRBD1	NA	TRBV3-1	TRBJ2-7	TGTGCCAGCAGCCAGACCGGGACAGGGGGCATCGAGCAGTACTTC	CASSQTGTGGIEQYF
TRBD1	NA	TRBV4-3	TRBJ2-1	TGCGCCAGCAGCCAAGAGGCCGGGACAGGGGTGATCAATGAGCAGTTCTTC	CASSQEAGTGVINEQFF
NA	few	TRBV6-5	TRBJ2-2	TGTGCCATTGCGAGGACCAGCGGGGAGCTGTTTTTT	CAIARTSGELFF
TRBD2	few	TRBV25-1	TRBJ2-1	TGTGCCAGCAGGGGACTAGGCGTCTATGAGCAGTTCTTC	CASRGLGVYEQFF
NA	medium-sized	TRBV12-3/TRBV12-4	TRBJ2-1	TGTGCCAGCGGGCCCGTCGCTGGGGAGCAGTTCTTC	CASGPVAGEQFF
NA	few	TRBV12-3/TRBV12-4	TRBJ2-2	TGTGCCAGCAGTGGGAGTTCCGGGGAGCTGTTTTTT	CASSGSSGELFF
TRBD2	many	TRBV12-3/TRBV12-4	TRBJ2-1	TGTGCCAGCAGTTTATACCGGGACTACTACAATGAGCAGTTCTTC	CASSLYRDYYNEQFF
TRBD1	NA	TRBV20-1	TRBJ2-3	TGCAGTGCTAGGGGGCCGCGACAGGGGGTTTGGACGCAGTATTTT	CSARGPRQGVWTQYF
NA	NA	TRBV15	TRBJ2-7	TGTGCCACCAGCAGACCCCAGGTACCCGAGCAGTACTTC	CATSRPQVPEQYF
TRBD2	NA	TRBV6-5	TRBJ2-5	TGTGCCAGCAGTTACTCGATTCCCCGGGGGGGGGAGACCCAGTACTTC	CASSYSIPRGGETQYF
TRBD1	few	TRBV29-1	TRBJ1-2	TGCAGCGTGCGGGACAGCGATCTCTATGGCTACACCTTC	CSVRDSDLYGYTF
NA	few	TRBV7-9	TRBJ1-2	TGTGCCAGCAGCCTCACGGGCAGGGTGGATGGCTACACCTTC	CASSLTGRVDGYTF
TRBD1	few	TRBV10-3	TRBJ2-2	TGTGCCATCAGGAGGGGGCCCAACACCGGGGAGCTGTTTTTT	CAIRRGPNTGELFF
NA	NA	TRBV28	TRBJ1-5	TGTGCCAGCAGTTTACCCCTGGGGGGAGGCCAGCCCCAGCATTTT	CASSLPLGGGQPQHF
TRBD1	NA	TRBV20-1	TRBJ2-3	TGCAGTGCTAGAGCCCGTCCGGGACAGGCCGGTAGCACAGATACGCAGTATTTT	CSARARPGQAGSTDTQYF
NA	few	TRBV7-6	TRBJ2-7	TGTGCCAGCAGCTTTGGGCCAGGGGAGGGCGAGCAGTACTTC	CASSFGPGEGEQYF
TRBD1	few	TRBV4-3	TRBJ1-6	TGCGCCAGCAGCCTTACCGGGACAGGGTTTTCGGCCCTCCACTTT	CASSLTGTGFSALHF
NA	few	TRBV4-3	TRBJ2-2	TGCGCCAGCAGCCAAGTGCGGGTCAGGGATCACACCGGGGAGCTGTTTTTT	CASSQVRVRDHTGELFF
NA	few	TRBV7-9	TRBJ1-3	TGTGCCAGCAGCTTCGCCGGGAATCGAGGCACCATATATTTT	CASSFAGNRGTIYF